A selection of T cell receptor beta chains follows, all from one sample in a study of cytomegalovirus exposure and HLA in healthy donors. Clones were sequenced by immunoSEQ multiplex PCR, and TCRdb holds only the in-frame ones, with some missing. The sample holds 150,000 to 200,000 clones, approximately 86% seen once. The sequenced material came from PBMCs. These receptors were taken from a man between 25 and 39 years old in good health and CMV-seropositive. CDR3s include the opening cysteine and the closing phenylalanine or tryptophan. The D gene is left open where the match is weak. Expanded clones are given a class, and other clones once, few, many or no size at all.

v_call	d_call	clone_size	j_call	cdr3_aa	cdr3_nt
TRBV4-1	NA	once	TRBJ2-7	CASSQDPKDEQYF	TGCGCCAGCAGCCAAGATCCGAAGGACGAGCAGTACTTC
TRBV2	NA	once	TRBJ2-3	CASSRDAYTDTQYF	TGTGCCAGCAGTCGGGACGCCTACACAGATACGCAGTATTTT
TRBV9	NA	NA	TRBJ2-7	CASSVAIGSYEQYF	TGTGCCAGCAGCGTAGCTATCGGCTCCTACGAGCAGTACTTC
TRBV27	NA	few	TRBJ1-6	CASSYRPGASHSPLHF	TGTGCCAGCAGTTATCGGCCAGGGGCCTCCCATTCACCCCTCCACTTT
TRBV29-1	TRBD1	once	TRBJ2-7	CSVEGRGLYEQYF	TGCAGCGTTGAAGGCAGGGGGCTCTACGAGCAGTACTTC
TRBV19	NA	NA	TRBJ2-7	CASSGGSGYEQYF	TGTGCCAGTAGTGGGGGGAGCGGCTACGAGCAGTACTTC
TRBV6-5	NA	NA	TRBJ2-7	CASSYSRGANEQYF	TGTGCCAGCAGTTACTCAAGAGGGGCTAACGAGCAGTACTTC
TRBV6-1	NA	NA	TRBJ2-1	CASSEFGGPFNEQFF	TGTGCCAGCAGTGAGTTCGGGGGGCCGTTCAATGAGCAGTTCTTC
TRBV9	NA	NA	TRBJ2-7	CASSPGGPPYEQYF	TGTGCCAGCAGCCCTGGGGGGCCGCCTTACGAGCAGTACTTC
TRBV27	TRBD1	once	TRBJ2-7	CASSPKGRETGSTFEQYF	TGTGCCAGCAGCCCTAAGGGGCGAGAGACAGGGTCTACATTCGAGCAGTACTTC
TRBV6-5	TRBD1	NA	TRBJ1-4	CASSSQGGGGGKLFF	TGTGCCAGCAGTTCCCAGGGGGGTGGAGGAGGAAAACTGTTTTTT
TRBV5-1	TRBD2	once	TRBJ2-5	CASSPEQGGETQYF	TGCGCCAGCAGCCCCGAGCAGGGAGGGGAGACCCAGTACTTC
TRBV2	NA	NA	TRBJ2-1	CASSEGFRQGSEQFF	TGTGCCAGCAGTGAAGGGTTTCGGCAGGGAAGTGAGCAGTTCTTC